This T cell receptor beta chain was documented in a study of CD8+ T cells in alopecia areata. There are 12 residues in the CDR3. Germline V gives CDR1 SNHLY, CDR2 FYNNEI. Trimming removed 4 bases from V and 2 bases from J, with 5 bases in between. Points on this clone: Its antigen is unidentified.

Investigators isolated RNA and reverse transcribed it into cDNA to act as the sequencing template. Profiling relied on immunoSEQ multiplex PCR, and the TCRdb table lists in-frame clones only, not all of them. In the table there are a few hundred thousand clones, approximately 60% of which are singletons. Sorting from PBMCs produced CD4+ and CD8+ T cells. General study findings and limits: Sequences from scalp samples also cover resident alphabeta T cells of normal skin. Against the mouse data, patients shared TCRs less clearly, possibly for HLA reasons.

V is TRBV2 and J is TRBJ1-1, with no clear D. The sample taken for sequencing was CD8+ T cells sorted from blood. The TCR was taken from a human donor in good health. CDR3 in amino acids: CASSGHNTEAFF. CDR3 DNA sequence: TGTGCCAGCAGTGGTCATAACACTGAAGCTTTCTTT.